A selection of T cell receptor beta chains follows, all from one sample in a study of CD8+ T cells in alopecia areata. Measured with immunoSEQ multiplex PCR; TCRdb has only the in-frame clones, and not every one. The table lists roughly 98,000 clones, 60% to 75% of them singletons. The material sequenced was CD8+ T cells sorted from blood, taken at week 4, from a patient treated with tofacitinib. The receptors derive from a human donor with alopecia areata. Both conserved end residues are part of each CDR3. Each record gives: V gene, J gene, CDR3 protein.

>TRBV4-1|TRBJ1-5
CASSQVGGTRPQPQHF
>TRBV10-3|TRBJ2-1
CAISDRGANEQFF
>TRBV29-1|TRBJ2-1
CSVQGTSGGAVSPYEQFF
>TRBV4-1|TRBJ1-5
CASSQVAGNQPQHF
>TRBV27|TRBJ2-7
CASSLRGQSSYEQYF
>TRBV7-9|TRBJ1-1
CASSSAPNTEAFF
>TRBV30|TRBJ1-1
CAWSEGTIMNTEAFF
>TRBV5-6|TRBJ1-5
CASSSLQGNQPQHF
>TRBV2|TRBJ1-1
CARGTGENTEAFF
>TRBV30|TRBJ2-7
CAWADFSSYEQYF
>TRBV9|TRBJ1-1
CASSVGGNDRATEAFF
>TRBV2|NA
CASSWGRNEQYF
>TRBV11-2|TRBJ1-5
CASSPRDSDQPQHF
>TRBV5-6|TRBJ2-1
CASSHDISSYNEQFF
>TRBV7-2|TRBJ2-1
CASSTASTGNEQFF
>TRBV7-9|TRBJ2-1
CASSPSTASSYNEQFF
>TRBV7-8|TRBJ2-7
CASSLWRESYEQYF
>TRBV4-3|TRBJ2-2
CASSQGTGTTGELFF
>TRBV6-6|TRBJ2-3
CASSYVGGAADTQYF
>TRBV6-4|TRBJ2-1
CASSKGQDYNEQFF